This T cell receptor beta chain was captured by sequencing in a study of blood T cell repertoires in COVID-19 (dated by TCRdb to 2018 to 2020). Study-wide context: Samples from collaborators originated in the United States, Italy and Spain and spanned both the acute and convalescent phases of COVID-19. The prospective study material was composed of cDNA or gDNA derived from T cells, B-cell-depleted T cells, or PBMCs. Subjects who had been exposed to COVID-19, were actively infected with it, or had recovered from it provided the deeply sampled blood TCRbeta repertoires that made up the dataset. The repertoires were released in a freely available public database intended as a resource for research on the immune response to SARS-CoV-2. Samples were obtained from the ongoing ImmuneRACE study (first 160 participants) and from 950 to 1,500 subjects provided by 6 global collaborators. The sample metadata nearly always contained a de-identified subject ID, COVID-19 status, age in years and sex. Where HLA class I and class II types were available, the types were taken from metadata supplied by the sample provider, not from assay-based typing. The study at large found these results: The amount of clinical and demographic metadata varied by source and participant and was provided uncurated.

Measured from the cysteine to the phenylalanine, the CDR3 is 12 residues long. Here the CDR3 DNA is all that survives: 36 bases in frame from base 1. CDR1 WSHSY and CDR2 SAAADI were looked up in the germline V gene. Trimming takes 7 bases from V and 5 bases from J, and the germline ends sit 11 bases apart. In the prospective study, participants were about 18 to 95 years old, resided in under 30 geographic areas of the United States, and were enrolled through a virtual design. To assign participants to cohorts, the prospective study relied on clinical history that participants themselves reported in a screening survey and a study questionnaire. For ImmuneRACE Cohort 3, a participant was defined as recovered based on two consecutive negative NP/OP PCR tests, clearance by a healthcare professional, or resolution of symptoms. In the prospective study, whole blood, serum and a nasopharyngeal or oropharyngeal swab were collected from each participant by mobile phlebotomists. Additional blood draws and questionnaires over an approximately 2-month period could optionally be provided by prospective study participants. Before DNA extraction, blood samples from the prospective study were shipped at room temperature or frozen.

Remarks on this clone: No cognate antigen has been identified for it. Qualities for individual bases were not recorded, and no much larger clone is one base off.

The immunoSEQ Assay, a bias-controlled multiplex PCR, was used to amplify TCRbeta CDR3 regions from genomic DNA. In the authors' own workflow: The number of nucleated cells in each sample was estimated from the amplification of reference gene primers within the assay. To quantify the absolute abundance of each unique TCRbeta CDR3 rearrangement, sequence reads were collapsed and filtered. For each sample, productive Simpson clonality was calculated by taking the square root of Simpson's diversity index across productive rearrangements. TCRdb re-hosts the immuneACCESS table, in-frame sequences only. Its copies lack some clones; in the studies checked, an unresolved V gene accounts for under half of them, and the cause for the rest is not known. The V and J calls and clone size are taken from that table; D and trimming were inferred from the DNA. Counted in this sample were about 250,000 clones; approximately 90% of them appeared once. Jointly, the top ten make up roughly 9% of the sample.

The sequence derives from a man aged 35 to 55 who had recovered from COVID-19. The V and J genes are TRBV10-2 and TRBJ1-1; matching of 5 bases hints at TRBD1 as the D gene. Sequencing used PBMCs or T cells enriched from blood (not recorded which). The CDR3 amino acid sequence is: CASKDMETEAFF. The nucleotides read TGCGCCAGCAAGGACATGGAAACTGAAGCTTTCTTT.